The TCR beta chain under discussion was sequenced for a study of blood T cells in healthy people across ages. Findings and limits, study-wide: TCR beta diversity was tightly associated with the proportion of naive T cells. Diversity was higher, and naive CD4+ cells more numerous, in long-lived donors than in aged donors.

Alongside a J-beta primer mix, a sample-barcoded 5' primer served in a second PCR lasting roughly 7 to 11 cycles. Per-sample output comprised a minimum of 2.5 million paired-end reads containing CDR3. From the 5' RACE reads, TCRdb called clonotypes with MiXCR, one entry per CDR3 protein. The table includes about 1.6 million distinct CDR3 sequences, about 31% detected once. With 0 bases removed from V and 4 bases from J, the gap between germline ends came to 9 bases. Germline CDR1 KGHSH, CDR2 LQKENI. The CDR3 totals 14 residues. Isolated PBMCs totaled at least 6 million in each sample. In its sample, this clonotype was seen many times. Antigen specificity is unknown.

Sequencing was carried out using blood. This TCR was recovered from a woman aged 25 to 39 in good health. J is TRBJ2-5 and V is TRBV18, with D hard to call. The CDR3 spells CASSPPGSRETQYF. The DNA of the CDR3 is TGTGCCAGCTCACCACCGGGGTCCAGAGAGACCCAGTACTTC.